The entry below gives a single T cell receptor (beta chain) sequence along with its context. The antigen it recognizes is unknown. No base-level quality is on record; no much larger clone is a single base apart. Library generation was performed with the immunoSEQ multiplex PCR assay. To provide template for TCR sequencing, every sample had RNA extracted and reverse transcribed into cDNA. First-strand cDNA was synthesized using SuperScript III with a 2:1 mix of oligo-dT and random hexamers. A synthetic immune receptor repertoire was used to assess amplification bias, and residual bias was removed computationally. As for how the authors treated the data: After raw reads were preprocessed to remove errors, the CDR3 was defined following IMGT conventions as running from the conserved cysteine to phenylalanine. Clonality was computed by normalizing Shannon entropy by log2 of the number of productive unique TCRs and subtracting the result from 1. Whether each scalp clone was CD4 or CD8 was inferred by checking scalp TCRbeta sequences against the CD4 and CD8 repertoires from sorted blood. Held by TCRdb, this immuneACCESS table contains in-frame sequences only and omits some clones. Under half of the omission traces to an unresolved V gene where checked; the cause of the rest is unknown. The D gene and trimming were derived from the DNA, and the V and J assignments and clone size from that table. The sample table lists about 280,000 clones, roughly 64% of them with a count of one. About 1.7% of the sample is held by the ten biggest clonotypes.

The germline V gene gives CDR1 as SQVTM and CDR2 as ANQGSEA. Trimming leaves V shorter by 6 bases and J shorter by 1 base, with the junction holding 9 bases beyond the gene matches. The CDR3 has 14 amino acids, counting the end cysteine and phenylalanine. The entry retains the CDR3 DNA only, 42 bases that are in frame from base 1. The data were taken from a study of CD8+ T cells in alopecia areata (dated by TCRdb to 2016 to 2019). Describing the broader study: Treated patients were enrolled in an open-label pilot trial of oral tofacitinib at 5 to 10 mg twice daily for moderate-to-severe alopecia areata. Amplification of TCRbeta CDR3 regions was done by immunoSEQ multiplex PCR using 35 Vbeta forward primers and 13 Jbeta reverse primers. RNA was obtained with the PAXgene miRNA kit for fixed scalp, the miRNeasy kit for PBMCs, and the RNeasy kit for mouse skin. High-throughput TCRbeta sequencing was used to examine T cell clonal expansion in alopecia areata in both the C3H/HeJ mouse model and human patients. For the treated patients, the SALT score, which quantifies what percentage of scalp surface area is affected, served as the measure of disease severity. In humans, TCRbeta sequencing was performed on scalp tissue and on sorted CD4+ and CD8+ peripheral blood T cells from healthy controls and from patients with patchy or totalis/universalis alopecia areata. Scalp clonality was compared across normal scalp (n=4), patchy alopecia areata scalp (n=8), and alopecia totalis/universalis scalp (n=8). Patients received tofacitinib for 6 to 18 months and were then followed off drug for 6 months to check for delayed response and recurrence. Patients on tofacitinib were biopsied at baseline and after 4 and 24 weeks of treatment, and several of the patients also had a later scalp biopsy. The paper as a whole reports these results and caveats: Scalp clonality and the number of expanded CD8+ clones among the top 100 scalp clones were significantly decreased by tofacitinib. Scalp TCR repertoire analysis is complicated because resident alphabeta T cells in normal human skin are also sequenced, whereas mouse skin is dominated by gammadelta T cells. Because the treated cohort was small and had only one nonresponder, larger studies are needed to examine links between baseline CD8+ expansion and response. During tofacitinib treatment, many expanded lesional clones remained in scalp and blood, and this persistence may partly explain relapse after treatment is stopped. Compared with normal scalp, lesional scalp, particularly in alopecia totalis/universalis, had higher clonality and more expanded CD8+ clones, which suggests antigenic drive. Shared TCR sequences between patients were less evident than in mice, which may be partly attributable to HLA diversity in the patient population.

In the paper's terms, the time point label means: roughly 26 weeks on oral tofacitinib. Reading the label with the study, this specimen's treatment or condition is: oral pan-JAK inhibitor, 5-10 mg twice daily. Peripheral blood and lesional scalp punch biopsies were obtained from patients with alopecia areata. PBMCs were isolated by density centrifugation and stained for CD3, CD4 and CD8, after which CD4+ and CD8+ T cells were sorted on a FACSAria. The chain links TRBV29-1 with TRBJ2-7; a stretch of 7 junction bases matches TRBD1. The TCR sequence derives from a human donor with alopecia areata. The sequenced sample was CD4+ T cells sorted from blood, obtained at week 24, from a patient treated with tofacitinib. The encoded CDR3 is CSVATDRASYEQYF. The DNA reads TGCAGCGTCGCCACAGACAGGGCGTCCTACGAGCAGTACTTC.